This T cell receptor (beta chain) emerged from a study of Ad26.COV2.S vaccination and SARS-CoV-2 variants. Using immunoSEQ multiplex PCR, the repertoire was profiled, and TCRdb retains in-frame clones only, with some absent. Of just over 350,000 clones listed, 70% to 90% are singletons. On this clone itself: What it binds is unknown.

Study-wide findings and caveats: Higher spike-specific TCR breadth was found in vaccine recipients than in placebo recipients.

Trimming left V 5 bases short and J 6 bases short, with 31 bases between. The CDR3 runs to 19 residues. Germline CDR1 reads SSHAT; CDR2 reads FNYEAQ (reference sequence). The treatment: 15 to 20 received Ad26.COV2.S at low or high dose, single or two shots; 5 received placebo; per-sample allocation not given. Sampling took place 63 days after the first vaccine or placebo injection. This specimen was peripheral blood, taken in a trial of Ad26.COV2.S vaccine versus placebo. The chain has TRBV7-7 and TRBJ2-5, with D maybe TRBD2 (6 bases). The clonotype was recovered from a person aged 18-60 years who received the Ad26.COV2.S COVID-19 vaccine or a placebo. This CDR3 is CASSLRQRSPEHRGKTQYF. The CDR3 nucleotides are TGTGCCAGCAGCCTTCGACAAAGGAGCCCAGAACACCGGGGGAAGACCCAGTACTTC.